This paragraph reports one T cell receptor (beta chain). Antigen specificity is unknown. RNA was extracted from bulk tissue without any cell sorting. Three rounds of nested PCR, following a modified ARM-PCR protocol, produced the TCRbeta library. TCRdb processed the multiplex PCR reads anew with MiXCR; each CDR3 protein has one entry. The sample lists some 93,000 distinct CDR3 sequences; 67% were seen once. This sample stems from a study of tumor and adjacent non-tumor tissue in lung cancer. Study at large: The cohort had around eleven adenocarcinoma, 2 squamous cell and 1 small cell patients. Study-wide results and caveats: Shorter survival was associated with higher TCR diversity in tumors.

V gave up 4 bases and J gave up 9 bases; unmatched junction bases: 9. The germline V gene has CDR1 KGHDR and CDR2 SFDVKD. There are 14 residues in the CDR3. The sample taken for sequencing was lung tumor tissue. The sequence was obtained from a man aged 55 to 70 with non-small cell lung cancer. The rearrangement uses TRBV24-1 and TRBJ2-5; 8 positions match TRBD1. The CDR3, as DNA: TGTGCCACCAGTGACAGGACAGGGTGTGAGGCCCAGTACTTC. This gives the protein CATSDRTGCEAQYF.